One sample yielded the 14 T cell receptor beta chains listed below, sequenced in a study of blood T cells in healthy people across ages. Combining a sample-barcoded 5' primer with a J-beta primer mix, a second PCR ran for roughly 7 to 11 cycles. TCRdb independently ran MiXCR on the 5' RACE reads; one entry per CDR3 protein. The table includes under 2 million distinct CDR3 sequences, roughly 30% detected once. Sequencing was performed on blood. The source is a young woman in good health.

This clonotype was seen once. A much larger clone differs from this one at a single base, so this may be a read error. The gene calls are TRBV5-5 and TRBJ2-5; no definite D call. From germline, CDR1 is SGHKS and CDR2 YYEKEE (reference sequence). The CDR3 is 13 residues long. In DNA form, the CDR3 reads TGTGCCGGCAGCTTGGAGAATCAAGAGACCCAGTACTTC. Translating gives CAGSLENQETQYF.

The V call is TRBV9, the J call TRBJ2-3; 8 bases line up with TRBD2. Germline lookup yields CDR1 SGDLS and CDR2 YYNGEE. The CDR3 loop spans 15 amino acids. The junction had 7 bases not matched to a gene; V was cut back by 7 bases and J by 0 bases. The CDR3 bases are TGTGCCAGCGGCAAGCAGCGGGAGAGCACAGATACGCAGTATTTT. Protein: CASGKQRESTDTQYF.

In DNA, the CDR3 is TGTGCCAGCAGTGACTGGGGCTACAATGAGCAGTTCTTC. Its protein is CASSDWGYNEQFF. The chain recombines TRBV6-4 with TRBJ2-1; D is undetermined. From germline, CDR1 is MRHNA and CDR2 SNTAGT. The CDR3 extends over 13 amino acids. Trimming removed 1 base at V and 3 bases at J, with 4 bases between.

The rearrangement joins TRBV7-3 to TRBJ1-5; the D gene is possibly TRBD1 (6 bases). The germline V and J ends were trimmed by 6 bases and 2 bases, with 14 bases remaining between them. CDR1 is SGHTA and CDR2 is FQGTGA in the germline V gene. The CDR3 contains 15 residues. CDR3 protein: CASREGGYGNQPQHF. CDR3 bases: TGTGCCAGCAGGGAAGGGGGTTATGGCAATCAGCCCCAGCATTTT.

This clonotype has just a few counts. The gene calls are TRBV6-6 and TRBJ2-7; 8 bases line up with TRBD2. The V gene end was trimmed by 4 bases and the J gene end by 2 bases; junction bases not matched to a gene: 7. This CDR3 is built from 15 residues. The germline CDR1 and CDR2 sequences are MNHNY and SVGAGI (reference sequence). The CDR3 region is CASSSRGGSAYEQYF. The CDR3 DNA sequence: TGTGCCAGCAGTTCACGGGGGGGCTCGGCCTACGAGCAGTACTTC.

This chain connects TRBV20-1 to TRBJ1-1, with D possibly being TRBD1 (6 bases). V was clipped by 2 bases and J by 5 bases, with 9 bases between them. Per the germline V gene, CDR1 is DFQATT and CDR2 is SNEGSKA (reference sequence). This CDR3 has 12 residues. CDR3 loop: CSARMGHTEAFF. DNA for the CDR3: TGCAGTGCTAGAATGGGACATACTGAAGCTTTCTTT.

CDR3 residues: CASSEKSANPITYEQYF. The CDR3 nucleotides are TGTGCCAGCAGTGAAAAGTCTGCCAACCCCATAACCTACGAGCAGTACTTC. V is TRBV2 and J is TRBJ2-5; D unresolved. The DNA end favors TRBJ2-7, so the J call may be wrong. CDR1 SNHLY and CDR2 FYNNEI come from the germline V gene. CDR3 length: 17 residues.

The chain joins TRBV20-1 to TRBJ1-2; D gene uncertain. There are 16 residues in the CDR3. Germline V CDR1 and CDR2: DFQATT, SNEGSKA (reference sequence). V was cut by 4 bases and J by 7 bases, with 25 bases left in between. CDR3 protein: CSAIDRSSGKACGYTF. In nucleotides, the CDR3 is TGCAGTGCTATTGACCGCTCATCCGGTAAGGCCTGTGGCTACACCTTC.

This clonotype was counted only a few times. The V call is TRBV27, the J call TRBJ1-2; 8 bases line up with TRBD1. Trimming took 4 bases from V and 8 from J; bases not matched to a gene: 6. Germline V gene sequence: CDR1 MNHEY, CDR2 SMNVEV (reference sequence). There are 13 residues in the CDR3. CDR3 nucleotide sequence: TGTGCCAGCAGTTACGCACAGGGGGGAGGCTACACCTTC. Protein product: CASSYAQGGGYTF.

The table lists this clonotype with a few counts. This chain uses TRBV5-6 with TRBJ2-1, with D possibly being TRBD1 or TRBD2 (5 bases each). Germline V lookup: CDR1 SGHDT, CDR2 YYEEEE. V was shortened by 3 bases and J by 5 bases, with 12 bases between the two germline ends. The CDR3 runs to 14 residues. The CDR3, as DNA: TGTGCCAGCAGCTCAGGGACCCCAGACAATGAGCAGTTCTTC. Translation: CASSSGTPDNEQFF.

The rearrangement uses TRBV12-5 and TRBJ1-1, with no clear D. V gave up 4 bases and J gave up 3 bases, with 15 bases separating them. The CDR3 runs to 15 residues. Germline CDR1 is LGHNT and CDR2 is FRNRAP. The CDR3 DNA reads as TGTGCTAGTGGTTCCTACACCACCGGGGACACTGAAGCTTTCTTT. It encodes CASGSYTTGDTEAFF.

The V and J genes are TRBV28 and TRBJ1-5; D is uncertain. Germline V CDR1 and CDR2: MDHEN, SYDVKM. V was shortened by 1 base and J by 7 bases, with 8 bases between the two germline ends. The CDR3 is made up of 13 amino acids. The CDR3 nucleotides read TGTGCCAGCAGTTTATCGGGAGCCCAGCCCCAGCATTTT. Its protein is CASSLSGAQPQHF.

This clonotype showed up just a few times. The rearrangement joins TRBV6-5 to TRBJ2-7, with a possible D match to TRBD1 (5 bases). CDR1 is MNHEY, CDR2 SVGAGI, per germline. V lost 0 bases and J 5 bases, leaving 17 bases between the germline ends. The CDR3 loop spans 16 amino acids. The CDR3 reads CASSYSAWTPTHEQYF. In nucleotides, the CDR3 is TGTGCCAGCAGTTACTCGGCCTGGACACCTACCCACGAGCAGTACTTC.

This chain joins TRBV28 and TRBJ2-3; D perhaps matches TRBD1 (5 bases). Germline-derived CDR1 and CDR2 are MDHEN and SYDVKM. Trimming shortened V by 8 bases and J by 4 bases, and 16 bases separated the two germline ends. The CDR3 contains 14 residues. In DNA form, the CDR3 reads TGTGCCAGCTCGACGGCTCAGGGTGCAGATACGCAGTATTTT. Its translation is CASSTAQGADTQYF.